This TCR beta chain appears in the sequencing data of a study of T cells in Graves' hyperthyroidism and ophthalmopathy. The CDR3 runs 14 residues. Germline-derived CDR1 and CDR2 are KGHSH and LQKENI. Trimming took off 1 base at V and 5 bases at J, with 8 bases between the two ends. Exclusion criteria comprised uncontrolled infection, other autoimmune disease, pregnancy or lactation. Study-wide results and limits: A 13 V-J signature model discriminated ophthalmopathy versus stable hyperthyroidism.

There were TCR beta CDR3 regions amplified from RNA transcripts. First-round RT-PCR of the TCR CDR3 relied on the HTBI primer set. TCRdb re-called the multiplex PCR reads with MiXCR, one entry per CDR3 protein. This sample has around 340,000 distinct CDR3 sequences; 15% to 20% occur once, and the top ten carry 45% to 50%. This clonotype turned up a few times. Its antigen is undetermined. V usage is TRBV18 and J usage is TRBJ2-2; D is unresolved. The TCR sequence derives from a woman in her forties or fifties with Graves' hyperthyroidism. Sequencing was done on a sample of blood. CDR3 region: CASSPRSETGELFF. CDR3 nucleotide sequence: TGTGCCAGCTCACCACGGAGCGAAACCGGGGAGCTGTTTTTT.